The clone carrying this TCR beta chain was found once. Its antigen is as yet unknown. This sample is drawn from a study of shared clonotypes between healthy human individuals. Overall study results and limits: When compared with the clonotypes that were shared by all four sorted-subset donors, the non-shared clonotypes turned out to have lower generation probabilities.

The CDR3 length is 15 residues. The germline gives CDR1 SGHKS, CDR2 YYEKEE (reference sequence). V lost 2 bases and J 4 bases, leaving 12 bases between the germline ends. Some clones are missing from TCRdb's copy, which holds only in-frame ones; the method was immunoSEQ multiplex PCR. This sample has about 380,000 clones, with about 96% found just once. The V call is TRBV5-5, the J call TRBJ2-2, with D possibly TRBD1 on 5 matching bases. The sequenced material came from memory CD8+ T cells sorted from blood. Subset given: CD45RO+ cells pooled with CCR7-negative TemRA cells. This TCR was sampled from a man aged 30 to 45 in good health. CDR3 amino acids: CASSLGAGPTGELFF. The CDR3 nucleotides read TGTGCCAGCAGCTTAGGGGCAGGGCCCACCGGGGAGCTGTTTTTT.